The 27 T cell receptor beta chains below were found in one sample sequenced in a study of cytomegalovirus exposure and HLA in healthy donors. The data were produced by immunoSEQ multiplex PCR, yet TCRdb's version contains in-frame clones alone and is incomplete. Among tens of thousands of clones listed, about 92% were seen once. The sequenced sample consisted of PBMCs. These receptor sequences come from a man between 18 and 29 years old in good health and CMV-seropositive.

The chain links TRBV19 to TRBJ1-4; unclear D gene. CDR1 is LNHDA, CDR2 SQIVND, per germline (reference sequence). V was shortened by 3 bases and J by 7 bases, with 15 bases between the two germline ends. This CDR3 region has 15 residues. Here the CDR3 reads CASSIIVSVGEKLFF. DNA for the CDR3: TGTGCCAGTAGTATTATCGTGAGTGTTGGTGAAAAACTGTTTTTT.

This chain connects TRBV6-6 to TRBJ1-3; D is perhaps TRBD1 (5 bases). Germline V lookup: CDR1 MNHNY, CDR2 SVGAGI (reference sequence). The CDR3 is made up of 16 amino acids. V was trimmed by 4 bases and J by 8 bases, leaving 21 bases between them. CDR3 bases: TGTGCCAGCAGTTCGTATCCGGGACCCGGAGGGGACACCATATATTTT. Translation gives CASSSYPGPGGDTIYF.

The chain carries TRBV11-2 and TRBJ2-7, with D possibly matching TRBD2 (7 bases). Trimming took off 5 bases at V and 4 bases at J, with 15 bases between the two ends. This CDR3 is built from 14 residues. Looked up from germline, CDR1 is SGHAT and CDR2 is FQNNGV. CDR3 amino acids: CASSTYAGAYEQYF. In DNA, the CDR3 is TGTGCCAGCAGCACCTATGCGGGGGCATACGAGCAGTACTTC.

The chain recombines TRBV19 with TRBJ1-1; 7 nucleotides line up with TRBD1. Germline loops: CDR1 LNHDA, CDR2 SQIVND (reference sequence). V trimming: 5 bases; J trimming: 4 bases; junction bases outside the gene matches: 16. The CDR3 is 17 residues long. The CDR3 protein is CASSPPGTALPSTEAFF. CDR3 in DNA: TGTGCCAGTAGTCCGCCTGGGACAGCCCTACCAAGCACTGAAGCTTTCTTT.

This clone was observed once. The V gene is TRBV5-1, the J gene TRBJ2-5, with TRBD1 matching over 8 bases. Germline V CDR1 and CDR2: SGHRS, YFSETQ. CDR3 length: 19 residues. V shed 3 bases and J 5 bases; nucleotides not matched to a gene: 21. In DNA form, the CDR3 reads TGCGCCAGCAGCTCGAGGGTCCTCAGGGGGCCTGGGTATCGGGAGACCCAGTACTTC. Residues: CASSSRVLRGPGYRETQYF. The full variable domain, rest sourced from reference TRBV5-1 and TRBJ2-5, is KAGVTQTPRYLIKTRGQQVTLSCSPISGHRSVSWYQQTPGQGLQFLFEYFSETQRNKGNFPGRFSGRQFSNSRSEMNVSTLELGDSALYLCASSSRVLRGPGYRETQYFGPGTRLLVL.

This chain links TRBV5-4 with TRBJ1-2, with a tentative D call TRBD1 (6 bases). CDR1 is SGHNT and CDR2 is YYREEE in the germline V gene (reference sequence). The CDR3 consists of 14 residues. V was clipped by 1 base and J by 7 bases, with 14 bases between them. The CDR3 DNA reads as TGTGCCAGCAGCTTGACAGGGTGGGTTAGTGGCTACACCTTC. Protein: CASSLTGWVSGYTF.

The chain uses TRBV9 and TRBJ2-2; 10 nucleotides align to TRBD1. Germline lookup yields CDR1 SGDLS and CDR2 YYNGEE. V trimming: 4 bases; J trimming: 3 bases; junction bases outside the gene matches: 3. This CDR3 has 15 residues. CDR3 nucleotides: TGTGCCAGCAGCCCCGGGACAGGGGACACCGGGGAGCTGTTTTTT. Translation: CASSPGTGDTGELFF.

The V call is TRBV15, the J call TRBJ2-7; TRBD1 aligns across 7 bases. CDR1 is LNHNV, CDR2 YYDKDF, per germline (reference sequence). This CDR3 comprises 16 residues. J was trimmed by 2 bases and V by 0 bases; bases with no gene match: 7. CDR3: CATSRDRTGQPYEQYF. CDR3 in DNA: TGTGCCACCAGCAGAGATCGAACGGGACAGCCCTACGAGCAGTACTTC.

The J gene is TRBJ1-1, the V gene TRBV5-1, with D perhaps TRBD1 (6 bases). Trimming left V 4 bases short and J 11 bases short, with 21 bases between. The CDR3 runs to 14 residues. Germline CDR1 reads SGHRS; CDR2 reads YFSETQ. This CDR3 reads CASSQGETGTQAFF. The CDR3 region has the DNA TGCGCCAGCAGCCAAGGCGAGACCGGGACACAGGCTTTCTTT.

This chain connects TRBV7-2 to TRBJ2-5; D unclear. Trimming left V 0 bases short and J 0 bases short, with 11 bases between. Germline values: CDR1 SGHTA, CDR2 FQGNSA. The CDR3 consists of 16 residues. This CDR3 reads CASSLAGSTYQETQYF. The DNA of the CDR3 is TGTGCCAGCAGCTTAGCCGGGTCGACGTACCAAGAGACCCAGTACTTC.

The chain combines TRBV2 with TRBJ2-3; the D is unclear. This CDR3 has 13 amino acids. The V end lost 6 bases, the J end lost 6 bases, and 13 bases lay between the germline ends. Germline values: CDR1 SNHLY, CDR2 FYNNEI. Written as DNA, the CDR3 is TGTGCCAGCAGCTGGTACCCCGCGGATACGCAGTATTTT. Encoded protein: CASSWYPADTQYF.

The chain is built from TRBV28 and TRBJ2-7; D may be TRBD1 (5 bases). V shed 6 bases and J shed 0 bases, with 18 bases lying between them. This CDR3 contains 16 residues. Germline CDR1 reads MDHEN; CDR2 reads SYDVKM. The CDR3, as DNA: TGTGCCAGCAGAACTTCAGGGTCTTCCTACTCCTACGAGCAGTACTTC. Residues: CASRTSGSSYSYEQYF.

The chain is built from TRBV9 and TRBJ2-3; D ambiguous. V lost 0 bases and J lost 4, with 15 bases in between. Looked up from germline, CDR1 is SGDLS and CDR2 is YYNGEE. CDR3 length: 16 amino acids. The CDR3 coding sequence is TGTGCCAGCAGCGTAGCTCCGGCCAGGCATGCAGATACGCAGTATTTT. The encoded protein is CASSVAPARHADTQYF. Full variable domain (rest looked up from reference TRBV9 and TRBJ2-3): DSGVTQTPKHLITATGQRVTLRCSPRSGDLSVYWYQQSLDQGLQFLIQYYNGEERAKGNILERFSAQQFPDLHSELNLSSLELGDSALYFCASSVAPARHADTQYFGPGTRLTVL.

This chain links TRBV7-2 with TRBJ1-5; D is uncertain. From germline, CDR1 is SGHTA and CDR2 FQGNSA. The CDR3 sequence is 13 residues long. Trimming took off 5 bases at V and 3 bases at J, with 8 bases between the two ends. CDR3 bases: TGTGCCAGCAGCCCTATGATCAATCAGCCCCAGCATTTT. Protein: CASSPMINQPQHF.

The gene calls are TRBV5-1 and TRBJ2-1; 11 bases agree with TRBD2. Trimming at V came to 4 bases and at J to 9 bases, leaving 3 bases not matched to a gene. This CDR3 has 13 amino acids. Germline values: CDR1 SGHRS, CDR2 YFSETQ. The CDR3 nucleotides read TGCGCCAGCAGCCTTGGGACTAGCGGTGAGCAGTTCTTC. Residues: CASSLGTSGEQFF.

The gene calls are TRBV27 and TRBJ2-7; 9 positions match TRBD2. J lost 7 bases, V lost 6 bases, and 10 bases had no gene match. Germline CDR1 reads MNHEY; CDR2 reads SMNVEV (reference sequence). CDR3 length: 14 residues. The CDR3 DNA reads TGTGCCAGCAGCCCTGGGGCGGGAGGGTGGGAGCAGTACTTC. Encoded protein: CASSPGAGGWEQYF.

The V gene is TRBV7-2, the J gene TRBJ2-7, with 8 bases fitting TRBD2. The J segment lost 4 bases and the V segment lost 5 bases, leaving 7 bases of the junction unmatched. The CDR3 sequence is 14 residues long. Germline CDR1 SGHTA, CDR2 FQGNSA. CDR3: CASSPSGRTYEQYF. The CDR3 region has the DNA TGTGCCAGCAGCCCTAGCGGGCGAACTTACGAGCAGTACTTC.

The CDR3 protein is CASTQGTYNEQFF. The CDR3 DNA reads as TGTGCCAGCACACAGGGAACCTACAATGAGCAGTTCTTC. The chain is built from TRBV6-1 and TRBJ2-1; perhaps TRBD1 as D (6 bases). The CDR3 is 13 amino acids. Between the trimmed V and J ends, which lost 7 bases and 2 bases, there was a span of 9 bases. Germline loops: CDR1 MNHNS, CDR2 SASEGT.

The J gene is TRBJ2-1, the V gene TRBV5-1; 10 nucleotides agree with TRBD1. Germline assignment: CDR1 SGHRS and CDR2 YFSETQ. The CDR3 extends over 15 amino acids. J was trimmed by 7 bases and V by 4 bases; bases with no gene match: 8. CDR3 sequence: CASSKGQGVGNEQFF. In DNA form, the CDR3 reads TGCGCCAGCAGCAAAGGACAGGGGGTTGGGAATGAGCAGTTCTTC.

CDR3 sequence (DNA): TGTGCCAGCAGCTCCGTAGGGGGTGGGTACGAGCAGTACTTC. Its protein is CASSSVGGGYEQYF. This rearrangement joins TRBV11-2 to TRBJ2-7, with D possibly TRBD1 on 6 matching bases. The CDR3 consists of 14 residues. Per the germline V gene, CDR1 is SGHAT and CDR2 is FQNNGV. The germline V and J ends were trimmed by 4 bases and 4 bases, with 14 bases remaining between them.

The rearrangement links TRBV10-3 to TRBJ1-1; 8 nucleotides align to TRBD1. V shed 6 bases and J 5 bases; nucleotides not matched to a gene: 11. This CDR3 comprises 15 residues. The V gene's germline CDR1 is ENHRY and CDR2 SYGVKD. The CDR3 protein is CAIRREGQGSTEAFF. In DNA form, the CDR3 reads TGTGCCATCAGAAGGGAAGGACAGGGTAGTACTGAAGCTTTCTTT.

The chain carries TRBV6-4 and TRBJ2-3; TRBD2 agrees at 8 bases. Losses at the gene ends were 2 bases for V and 6 bases for J; bases not matched to a gene: 4. This CDR3 has 14 residues. Per the germline V gene, CDR1 is MRHNA and CDR2 is SNTAGT. The CDR3: CASSDGAGGDTQYF. Here the CDR3 DNA reads TGTGCCAGCAGTGACGGGGCGGGAGGCGATACGCAGTATTTT.

The sample holds a few counts of this clone. The chain uses TRBV5-1 and TRBJ1-2; D gene ambiguous. The CDR3 covers 13 residues. Per germline, CDR1 SGHRS and CDR2 YFSETQ. V lost 2 bases and J 6 bases, leaving 11 bases between the germline ends. CDR3 in amino acids: CASSFSVYNGYTF. CDR3 coding DNA: TGCGCCAGCAGCTTCAGCGTCTACAATGGCTACACCTTC.

This sequence joins TRBV7-9 and TRBJ1-1; D gene uncertain. V was trimmed by 3 bases and J by 3 bases, leaving 8 bases between them. Looked up from germline, CDR1 is SEHNR and CDR2 is FQNEAQ (reference sequence). The CDR3 is 13 residues long. In DNA form, the CDR3 reads TGTGCCAGCAGCTTGGCCGGAGACACTGAAGCTTTCTTT. This encodes CASSLAGDTEAFF.

The chain couples TRBV19 to TRBJ2-7; D perhaps matches TRBD2 (5 bases). The CDR3 loop spans 13 amino acids. The germline V and J ends were trimmed by 3 bases and 5 bases, with 11 bases remaining between them. Germline V gene sequence: CDR1 LNHDA, CDR2 SQIVND (reference sequence). The CDR3 loop reads CASSIVGDNEQYF. CDR3 DNA sequence: TGTGCCAGTAGTATTGTCGGGGATAACGAGCAGTACTTC. Full variable domain (missing parts from reference TRBV19 and TRBJ2-7): DGGITQSPKYLFRKEGQNVTLSCEQNLNHDAMYWYRQDPGQGLRLIYYSQIVNDFQKGDIAEGYSVSREKKESFPLTVTSAQKNPTAFYLCASSIVGDNEQYFGPGTRLTVT.

V gene TRBV4-1 combines with J gene TRBJ2-2, with D perhaps TRBD1 (6 bases). This CDR3 is 16 amino acids long. V was trimmed by 7 bases and J by 0 bases, leaving 15 bases between them. Per the germline V gene, CDR1 is MGHRA and CDR2 is YSYEKL. The CDR3 DNA reads TGCGCCAGCACCCCTAAGGACAGAACGAACACCGGGGAGCTGTTTTTT. Encoded protein: CASTPKDRTNTGELFF.

This chain joins TRBV4-1 and TRBJ2-2; D is possibly TRBD2 (6 bases). The CDR3 sequence is 17 residues long. The germline CDR1 and CDR2 sequences are MGHRA and YSYEKL. Between the trimmed V and J ends, which lost 4 bases and 1 base, there was a span of 16 bases. The CDR3 reads CASSLLPGRGNTGELFF. The DNA of the CDR3 is TGCGCCAGCAGCCTTCTCCCGGGGCGGGGGAACACCGGGGAGCTGTTTTTT.